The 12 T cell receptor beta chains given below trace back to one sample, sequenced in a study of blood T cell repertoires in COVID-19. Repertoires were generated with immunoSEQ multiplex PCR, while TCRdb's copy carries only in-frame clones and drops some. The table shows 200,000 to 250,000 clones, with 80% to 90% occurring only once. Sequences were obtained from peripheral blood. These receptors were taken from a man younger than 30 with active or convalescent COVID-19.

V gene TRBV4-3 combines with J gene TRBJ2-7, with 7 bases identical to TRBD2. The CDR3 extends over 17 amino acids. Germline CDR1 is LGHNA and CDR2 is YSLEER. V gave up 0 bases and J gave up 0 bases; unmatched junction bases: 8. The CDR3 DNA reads TGCGCCAGCAGCCAAGATCTTCCCGGCGGGAGCTCCTACGAGCAGTACTTC. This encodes CASSQDLPGGSSYEQYF.

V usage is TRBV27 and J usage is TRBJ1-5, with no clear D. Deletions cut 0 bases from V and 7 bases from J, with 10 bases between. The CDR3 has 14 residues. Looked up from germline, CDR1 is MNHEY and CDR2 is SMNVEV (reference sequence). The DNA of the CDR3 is TGTGCCAGCAGTTTATCTGTGGGCAGCCAGCCCCAGCATTTT. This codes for CASSLSVGSQPQHF.

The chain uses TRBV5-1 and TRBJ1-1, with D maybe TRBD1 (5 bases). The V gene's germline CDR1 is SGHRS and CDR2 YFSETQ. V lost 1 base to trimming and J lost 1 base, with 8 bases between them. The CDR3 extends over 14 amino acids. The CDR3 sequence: CASSLTGTNTEAFF. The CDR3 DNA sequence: TGCGCCAGCAGCTTGACAGGAACGAACACTGAAGCTTTCTTT.

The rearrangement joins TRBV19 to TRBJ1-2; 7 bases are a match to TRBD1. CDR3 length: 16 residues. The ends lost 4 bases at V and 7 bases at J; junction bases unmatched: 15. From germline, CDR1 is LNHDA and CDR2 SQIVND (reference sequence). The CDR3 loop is CASSTRTSSTGPGYTF. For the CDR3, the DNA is TGTGCCAGTAGTACACGTACATCATCGACAGGGCCTGGCTACACCTTC.

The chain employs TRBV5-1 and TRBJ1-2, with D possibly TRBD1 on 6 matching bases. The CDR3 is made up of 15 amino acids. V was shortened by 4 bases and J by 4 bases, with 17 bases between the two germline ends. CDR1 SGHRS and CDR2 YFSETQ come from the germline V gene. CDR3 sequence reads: CASSADSPVSYGYTF. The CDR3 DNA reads TGCGCCAGCAGCGCGGACAGTCCAGTTAGCTATGGCTACACCTTC.

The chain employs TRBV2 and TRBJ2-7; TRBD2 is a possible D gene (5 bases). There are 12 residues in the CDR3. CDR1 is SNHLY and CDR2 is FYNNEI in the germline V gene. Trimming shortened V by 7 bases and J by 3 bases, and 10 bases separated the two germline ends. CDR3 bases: TGTGCCAGCAAGCGGTCGGGCTACGAGCAGTACTTC. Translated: CASKRSGYEQYF.

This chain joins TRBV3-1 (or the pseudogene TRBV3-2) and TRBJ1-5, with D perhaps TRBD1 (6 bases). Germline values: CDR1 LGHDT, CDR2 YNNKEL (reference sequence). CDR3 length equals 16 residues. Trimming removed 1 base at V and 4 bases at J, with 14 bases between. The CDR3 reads CASSQAPTGHNQPQHF. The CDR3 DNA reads TGTGCCAGCAGCCAAGCACCGACAGGTCATAATCAGCCCCAGCATTTT.

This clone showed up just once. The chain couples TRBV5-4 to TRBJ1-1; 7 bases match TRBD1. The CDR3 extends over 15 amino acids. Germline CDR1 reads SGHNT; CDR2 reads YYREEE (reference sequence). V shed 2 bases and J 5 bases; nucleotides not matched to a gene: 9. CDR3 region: CASSFETGASTEAFF. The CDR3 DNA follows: TGTGCCAGCAGCTTCGAAACAGGGGCGTCGACTGAAGCTTTCTTT. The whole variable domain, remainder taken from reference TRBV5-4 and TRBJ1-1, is ETGVTQSPTHLIKTRGQQVTLRCSSQSGHNTVSWYQQALGQGPQFIFQYYREEENGRGNFPPRFSGLQFPNYSSELNVNALELDDSALYLCASSFETGASTEAFFGQGTRLTVV.

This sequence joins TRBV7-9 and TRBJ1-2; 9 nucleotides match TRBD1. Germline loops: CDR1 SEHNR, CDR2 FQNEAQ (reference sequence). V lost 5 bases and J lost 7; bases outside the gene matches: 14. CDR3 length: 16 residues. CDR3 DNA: TGTGCCAGCAGCCCGGTTGGGGACAGGGATAATCCTGGCTACACCTTC. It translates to CASSPVGDRDNPGYTF.

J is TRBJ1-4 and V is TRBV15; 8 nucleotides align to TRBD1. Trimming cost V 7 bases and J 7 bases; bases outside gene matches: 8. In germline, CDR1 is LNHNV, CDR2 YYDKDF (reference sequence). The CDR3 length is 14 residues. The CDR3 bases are TGTGCCACCAAAGAGGGACAGGTTTTTGAAAAACTGTTTTTT. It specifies CATKEGQVFEKLFF.

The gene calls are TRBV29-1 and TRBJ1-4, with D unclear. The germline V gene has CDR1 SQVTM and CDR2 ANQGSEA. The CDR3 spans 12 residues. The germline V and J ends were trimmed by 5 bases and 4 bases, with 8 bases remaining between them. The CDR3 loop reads CSVKLSNEKLFF. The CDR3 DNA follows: TGCAGCGTTAAACTTAGTAATGAAAAACTGTTTTTT.

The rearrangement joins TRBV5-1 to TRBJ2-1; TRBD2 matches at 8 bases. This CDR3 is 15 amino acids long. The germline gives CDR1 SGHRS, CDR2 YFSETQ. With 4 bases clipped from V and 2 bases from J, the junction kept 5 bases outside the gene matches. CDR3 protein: CASSESGSPYNEQFF. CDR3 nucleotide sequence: TGCGCCAGCAGCGAAAGCGGGAGCCCCTACAATGAGCAGTTCTTC.